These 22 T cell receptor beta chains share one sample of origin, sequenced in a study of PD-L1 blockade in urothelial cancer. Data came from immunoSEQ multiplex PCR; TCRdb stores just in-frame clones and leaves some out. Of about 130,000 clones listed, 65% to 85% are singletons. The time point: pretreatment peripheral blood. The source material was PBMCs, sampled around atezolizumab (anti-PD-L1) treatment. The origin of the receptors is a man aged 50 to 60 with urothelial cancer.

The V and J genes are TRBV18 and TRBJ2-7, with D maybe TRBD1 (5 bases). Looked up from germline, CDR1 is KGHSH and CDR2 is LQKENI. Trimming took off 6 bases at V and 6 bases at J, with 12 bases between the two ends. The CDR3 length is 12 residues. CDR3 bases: TGTGCCAGCTCCCAGGGCCGCGCCGAGCAGTACTTC. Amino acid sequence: CASSQGRAEQYF.

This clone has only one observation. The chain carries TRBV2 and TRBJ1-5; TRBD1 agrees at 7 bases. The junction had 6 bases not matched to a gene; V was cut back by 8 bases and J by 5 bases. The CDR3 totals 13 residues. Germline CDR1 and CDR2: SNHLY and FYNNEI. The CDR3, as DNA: TGTGCCAGCCGGACAGGAGGGTATCAGCCCCAGCATTTT. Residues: CASRTGGYQPQHF.

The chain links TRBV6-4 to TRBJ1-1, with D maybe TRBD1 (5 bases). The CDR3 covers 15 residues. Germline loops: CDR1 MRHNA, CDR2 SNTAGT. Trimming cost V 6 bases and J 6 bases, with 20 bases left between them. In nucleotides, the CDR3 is TGTGCCAGCAGGAGGCAGGGTATCGGAAACGCTGAAGCTTTCTTT. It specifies CASRRQGIGNAEAFF.

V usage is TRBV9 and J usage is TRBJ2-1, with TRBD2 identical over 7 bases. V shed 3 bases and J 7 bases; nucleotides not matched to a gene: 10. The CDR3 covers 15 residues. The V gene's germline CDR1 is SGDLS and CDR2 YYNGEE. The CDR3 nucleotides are TGTGCCAGCAGCGGGGGCCGGACTAGTCATAATGAGCAGTTCTTC. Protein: CASSGGRTSHNEQFF. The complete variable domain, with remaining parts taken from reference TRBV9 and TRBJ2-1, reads DSGVTQTPKHLITATGQRVTLRCSPRSGDLSVYWYQQSLDQGLQFLIQYYNGEERAKGNILERFSAQQFPDLHSELNLSSLELGDSALYFCASSGGRTSHNEQFFGPGTRLTVL.

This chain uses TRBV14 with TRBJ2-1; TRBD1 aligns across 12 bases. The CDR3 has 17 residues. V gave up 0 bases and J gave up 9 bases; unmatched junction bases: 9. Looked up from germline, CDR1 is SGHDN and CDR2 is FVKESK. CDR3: CASSQDRRDRGQFEQFF. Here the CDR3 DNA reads TGTGCCAGCAGCCAAGATCGGCGGGACAGGGGGCAATTTGAGCAGTTCTTC. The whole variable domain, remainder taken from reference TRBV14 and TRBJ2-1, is EAGVTQFPSHSVIEKGQTVTLRCDPISGHDNLYWYRRVMGKEIKFLLHFVKESKQDESGMPNNRFLAERTGGTYSTLKVQPAELEDSGVYFCASSQDRRDRGQFEQFFGPGTRLTVL.

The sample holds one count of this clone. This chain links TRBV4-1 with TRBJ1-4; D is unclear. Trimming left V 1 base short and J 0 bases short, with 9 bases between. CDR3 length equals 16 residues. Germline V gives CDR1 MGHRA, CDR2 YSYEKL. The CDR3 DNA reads TGCGCCAGCAGCCAAGCAGGACTTGCAACTAATGAAAAACTGTTTTTT. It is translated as CASSQAGLATNEKLFF.

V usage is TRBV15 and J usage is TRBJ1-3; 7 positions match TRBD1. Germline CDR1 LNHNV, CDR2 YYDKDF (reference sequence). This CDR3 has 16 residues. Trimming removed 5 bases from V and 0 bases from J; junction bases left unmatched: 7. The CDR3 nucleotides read TGTGCCACCAGCCGAAGGGACAGTTACTCTGGAAACACCATATATTTT. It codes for CATSRRDSYSGNTIYF.

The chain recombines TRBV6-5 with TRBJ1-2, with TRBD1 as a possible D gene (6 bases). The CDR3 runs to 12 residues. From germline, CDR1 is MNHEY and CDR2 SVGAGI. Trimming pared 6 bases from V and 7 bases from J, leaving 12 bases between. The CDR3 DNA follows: TGTGCCAGCAGGCTAGGACAGCTTGGCTACACCTTC. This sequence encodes CASRLGQLGYTF.

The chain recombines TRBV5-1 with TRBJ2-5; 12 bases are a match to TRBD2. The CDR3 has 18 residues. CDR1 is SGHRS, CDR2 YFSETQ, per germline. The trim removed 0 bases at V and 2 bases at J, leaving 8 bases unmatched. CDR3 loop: CASSLDASGRGRQETQYF. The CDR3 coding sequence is TGCGCCAGCAGCTTGGATGCTAGCGGGAGGGGACGACAAGAGACCCAGTACTTC.

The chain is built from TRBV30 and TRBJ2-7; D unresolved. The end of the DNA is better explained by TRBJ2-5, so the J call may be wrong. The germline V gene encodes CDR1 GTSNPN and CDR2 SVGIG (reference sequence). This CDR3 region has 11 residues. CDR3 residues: CAWSSGQTQYF. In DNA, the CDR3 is TGTGCCTGGAGCTCAGGACAGACCCAGTACTTC.

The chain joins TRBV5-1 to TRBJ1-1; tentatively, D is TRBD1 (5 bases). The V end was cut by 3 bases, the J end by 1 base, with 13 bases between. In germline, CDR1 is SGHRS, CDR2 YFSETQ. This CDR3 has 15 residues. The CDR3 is CASSSPRETNTEAFF. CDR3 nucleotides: TGCGCCAGCAGCTCACCCAGGGAAACGAACACTGAAGCTTTCTTT.

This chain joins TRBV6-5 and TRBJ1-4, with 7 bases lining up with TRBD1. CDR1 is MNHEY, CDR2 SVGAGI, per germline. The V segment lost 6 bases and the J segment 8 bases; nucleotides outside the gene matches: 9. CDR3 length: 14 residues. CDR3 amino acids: CASRVDRVREKLFF. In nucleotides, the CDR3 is TGTGCCAGCAGGGTAGACAGGGTACGGGAAAAACTGTTTTTT.

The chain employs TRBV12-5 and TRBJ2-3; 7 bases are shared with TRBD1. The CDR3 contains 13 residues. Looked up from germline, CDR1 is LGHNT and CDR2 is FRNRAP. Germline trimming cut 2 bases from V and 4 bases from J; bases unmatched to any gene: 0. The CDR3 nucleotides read TGTGCTAGTGGTTTGACAGGGGCAGATACGCAGTATTTT. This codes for CASGLTGADTQYF.

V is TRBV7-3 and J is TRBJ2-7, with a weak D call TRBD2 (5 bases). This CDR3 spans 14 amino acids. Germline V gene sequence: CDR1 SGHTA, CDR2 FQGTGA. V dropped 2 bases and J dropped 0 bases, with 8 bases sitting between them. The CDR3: CASSLVGGSYEQYF. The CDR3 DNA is TGTGCCAGCAGCTTAGTAGGAGGCTCCTACGAGCAGTACTTC.

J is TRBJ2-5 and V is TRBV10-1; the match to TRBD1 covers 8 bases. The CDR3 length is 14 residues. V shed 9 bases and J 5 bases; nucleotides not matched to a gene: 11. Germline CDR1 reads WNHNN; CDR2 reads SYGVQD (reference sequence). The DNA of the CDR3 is TGCGCCAGAAGTACTACAGGGGGTAGGGAGACCCAGTACTTC. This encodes CARSTTGGRETQYF.

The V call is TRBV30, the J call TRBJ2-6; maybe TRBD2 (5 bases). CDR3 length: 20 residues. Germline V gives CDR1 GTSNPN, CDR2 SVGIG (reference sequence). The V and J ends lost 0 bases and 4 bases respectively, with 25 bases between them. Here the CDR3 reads CAWSVGEGDYRLEGANVLTF. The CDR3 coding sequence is TGTGCCTGGAGTGTCGGAGAGGGAGATTATCGTCTTGAGGGGGCCAACGTCCTGACTTTC.

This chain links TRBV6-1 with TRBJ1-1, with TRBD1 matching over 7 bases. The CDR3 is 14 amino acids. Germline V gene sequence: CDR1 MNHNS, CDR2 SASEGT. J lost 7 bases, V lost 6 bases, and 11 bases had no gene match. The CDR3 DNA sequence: TGTGCCAGCAGCCCCGGGACAGTGGTACTTGAAGCTTTCTTT. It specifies CASSPGTVVLEAFF.

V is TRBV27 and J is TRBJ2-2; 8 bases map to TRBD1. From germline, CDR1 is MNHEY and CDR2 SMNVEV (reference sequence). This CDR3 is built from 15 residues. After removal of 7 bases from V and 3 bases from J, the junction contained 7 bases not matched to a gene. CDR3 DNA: TGTGCCAGCACATGGACAGGGAGATACACCGGGGAGCTGTTTTTT. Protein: CASTWTGRYTGELFF.

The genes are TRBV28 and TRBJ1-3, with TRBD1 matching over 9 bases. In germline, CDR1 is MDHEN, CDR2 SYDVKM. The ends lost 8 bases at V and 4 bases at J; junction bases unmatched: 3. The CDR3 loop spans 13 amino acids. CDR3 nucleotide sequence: TGTGCCAGCTTTACAGGGGGCGGAAACACCATATATTTT. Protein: CASFTGGGNTIYF.

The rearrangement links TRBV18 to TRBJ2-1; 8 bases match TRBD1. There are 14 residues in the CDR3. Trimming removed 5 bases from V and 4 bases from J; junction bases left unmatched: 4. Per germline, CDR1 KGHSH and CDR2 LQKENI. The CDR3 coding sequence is TGTGCCAGCTCAGGGCAGGGGGCATACAATGAGCAGTTCTTC. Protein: CASSGQGAYNEQFF.

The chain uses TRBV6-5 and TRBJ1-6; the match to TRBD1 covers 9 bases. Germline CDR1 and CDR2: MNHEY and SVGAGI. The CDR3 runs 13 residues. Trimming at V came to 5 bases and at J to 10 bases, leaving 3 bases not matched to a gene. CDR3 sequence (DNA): TGTGCCAGCAGTCGGACAGGGGCCTCACCCCTCCACTTT. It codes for CASSRTGASPLHF.

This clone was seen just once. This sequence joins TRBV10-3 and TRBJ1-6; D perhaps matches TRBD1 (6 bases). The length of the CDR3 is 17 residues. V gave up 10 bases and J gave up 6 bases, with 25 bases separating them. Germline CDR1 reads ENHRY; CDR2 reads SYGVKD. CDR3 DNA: TGTGCCAGTAAACGTAGACAGGCAGCTGATCCTAATTCACCCCTCCACTTT. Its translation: CASKRRQAADPNSPLHF.